Presented here are 32 T cell receptor beta chains from one specimen sequenced in a study of T cells in women clearing cervical HPV infection. Only in-frame clones appear in the TCRdb table, and some are missing; sequencing was by immunoSEQ multiplex PCR. The sample has 20,000 to 25,000 clones; the top ten hold 24%. The sequenced sample was blood buffy coat. The receptors were sampled from a woman between 18 and 70 years old with a cervical HPV16 infection that either progressed to CIN3+ or cleared (not recorded which).

With respect to this clone: The read halts 3 residues ahead of the CDR3 end, with the missing end drawn from the germline J gene. The V call is TRBV20-1, the J call TRBJ2-2, with 8 bases identical to TRBD2. Unmatched junction bases numbered 4, after V lost 0 bases and J lost 4 bases. Germline CDR1 reads DFQATT; CDR2 reads SNEGSKA (reference sequence). The CDR3 length is 15 residues. Incomplete CDR3 DNA: TGCAGTGCTAGAGATGGCGGGAGGACCACCGGGGAG. Its translation: CSARDGGRTTGE. The full-length CDR3 reads as CSARDGGRTTGELFF.

About this clone: The CDR3 end is not reached by the read, which stops 3 residues before it; the germline J gene fills it in. The rearrangement uses TRBV2 and TRBJ2-7; TRBD2 matches at 9 bases. The CDR3 has 15 amino acids. Trimming cost V 9 bases and J 4 bases; bases outside gene matches: 13. CDR1 is SNHLY and CDR2 is FYNNEI in the germline V gene. CDR3 bases read: TGTGCCAGTAAAATGGCCGGGACTAGCAAATACGAG. It yields the protein CASKMAGTSKYE. The complete CDR3 reads CASKMAGTSKYEQYF. Based on the CDR3 plus reference TRBV2 and TRBJ2-7, the full variable domain is EPEVTQTPSHQVTQMGQEVILRCVPISNHLYFYWYRQILGQKVEFLVSFYNNEISEKSEIFDDQFSVERPDGSNFTLKIRSTKLEDSAMYFCASKMAGTSKYEQYFGPGTRLTVT.

Concerning this clone itself: The CDR3 end lies 3 residues beyond the end of the read and is filled in from the germline J gene. The chain carries TRBV20-1 and TRBJ2-2, with 8 bases that match TRBD1. The CDR3 loop spans 13 amino acids. Germline V gives CDR1 DFQATT, CDR2 SNEGSKA (reference sequence). The part of the CDR3 DNA that was read is TGCAGTGCCTCTGGACAGGGAGCCTCACCG. It yields the protein CSASGQGASP. The full CDR3 protein reads CSASGQGASPLFF.

Points on this clone: Sequencing ends 3 residues short of the CDR3 end; the germline J gene provides the rest. The rearrangement uses TRBV6-1 and TRBJ2-1; 7 bases fit TRBD1. The germline gives CDR1 MNHNS, CDR2 SASEGT. Trimming took 0 bases from V and 6 from J; bases not matched to a gene: 11. The CDR3 covers 17 residues. The CDR3 loop is CASSEALQGVVINEQFF. The DNA read from the CDR3 is TGTGCCAGCAGTGAAGCGCTTCAGGGGGTAGTAATCAATGAG.

Notes on this clone: Read coverage stops 3 residues before the CDR3 terminus; the germline J gene supplies the remainder. The chain uses TRBV18 and TRBJ1-2, with D perhaps matching TRBD1 (6 bases). The CDR3 runs 16 residues. Germline-derived CDR1 and CDR2 are KGHSH and LQKENI. The CDR3 region is CASSPPGQPSTDTYTF. The DNA read from the CDR3 is TGTGCCAGCTCACCCCCCGGACAGCCTAGCACAGATACC. The full variable domain, completed using reference TRBV18 and TRBJ1-2, is NAGVMQNPRHLVRRRGQEARLRCSPMKGHSHVYWYRQLPEEGLKFMVYLQKENIIDESGMPKERFSAEFPKEGPSILRIQQVVRGDSAAYFCASSPPGQPSTDTYTFGSGTRLTVV.

As regards this clone: The read finishes 3 residues shy of the CDR3 end, and the germline J gene is used to complete it. The chain is built from TRBV20-1 and TRBJ1-4, with TRBD1 matching 9 bases. The CDR3 totals 14 residues. J was trimmed by 8 bases and V by 5 bases; bases with no gene match: 9. Germline V gives CDR1 DFQATT, CDR2 SNEGSKA (reference sequence). The sequenced CDR3 bases are TGCAGTGCTTCGGAGGACAGGGGAAAGGAAAAA. Residues: CSASEDRGKEK. The whole CDR3 sequence reads CSASEDRGKEKLFF.

Of note for this clone: Read sequence stops 3 residues before the CDR3 end, and the germline J gene provides the missing end. This chain uses TRBV20-1 with TRBJ1-4; the match to TRBD1 covers 9 bases. This CDR3 contains 14 residues. V lost 4 bases and J lost 5; bases outside the gene matches: 5. The germline V gene has CDR1 DFQATT and CDR2 SNEGSKA (reference sequence). Partial CDR3 DNA: TGCAGTGCTACGGGACAGGGAAAAAATGAAAAA. Protein product: CSATGQGKNEK. In full, the CDR3 is CSATGQGKNEKLFF.

Turning to this clone: The CDR3 end lies 3 residues beyond the end of the read and is filled in from the germline J gene. The chain has TRBV29-1 and TRBJ1-2; tentative D call: TRBD1 (5 bases). This CDR3 comprises 14 residues. The germline V gene has CDR1 SQVTM and CDR2 ANQGSEA. Deletions cut 3 bases from V and 3 bases from J, with 14 bases between. CDR3 bases read: TGCAGCGTTGATTTTTGGGGGGTCGACTATGGC. Amino acids: CSVDFWGVDYG. The whole CDR3 sequence reads CSVDFWGVDYGYTF.

The DNA read from the CDR3 is TGTGCCAGCAGCTCCGCGGCATCTCCGGGTTACTACGAG. Protein: CASSSAASPGYYE. In full, the CDR3 is CASSSAASPGYYEQYF. The chain is built from TRBV7-6 and TRBJ2-7; D not resolved. With the read ending 3 residues before the CDR3 end, the germline J gene is used to fill in that end. CDR3 length: 16 residues. The germline V and J ends were trimmed by 4 bases and 3 bases, with 19 bases remaining between them. Germline V gene data show CDR1 as SGHVS and CDR2 as FNYEAQ.

As for this clone: Coverage ceases 3 residues before the CDR3 finishes, and the germline J gene fills in the end. V and J are TRBV2 and TRBJ2-3; possibly TRBD2 for D (5 bases). The CDR3 totals 14 residues. V was trimmed by 7 bases and J by 4 bases, leaving 15 bases between them. Germline V CDR1 and CDR2: SNHLY, FYNNEI. The CDR3 bases that were read are TGTGCCAGCATCAGAAGGGCGGGCCCAGATACG. Translation: CASIRRAGPDT. The full-length CDR3 reads as CASIRRAGPDTQYF. The whole variable domain, filled in from reference TRBV2 and TRBJ2-3, reads EPEVTQTPSHQVTQMGQEVILRCVPISNHLYFYWYRQILGQKVEFLVSFYNNEISEKSEIFDDQFSVERPDGSNFTLKIRSTKLEDSAMYFCASIRRAGPDTQYFGPGTRLTVL.

Note on this clone: Read coverage stops 3 residues before the CDR3 terminus; the germline J gene supplies the remainder. This rearrangement joins TRBV2 to TRBJ2-7; 9 nucleotides agree with TRBD1. J gave up 2 bases and V 7 bases, and 9 bases lay outside the gene matches. The CDR3 has 15 amino acids. Germline V gene data show CDR1 as SNHLY and CDR2 as FYNNEI. CDR3 DNA, as far as it was read: TGTGCCAGCATTACCCTGAGGGACAGGGCCTACGAG. It yields the protein CASITLRDRAYE. The full CDR3 reads CASITLRDRAYEQYF.

About this clone itself: The read gets to within 3 residues of the CDR3 end, and the germline J gene fills in the rest. The chain carries TRBV5-1 and TRBJ1-4, with D possibly being TRBD1 (6 bases). The CDR3 is 15 amino acids. CDR1 and CDR2 (germline): SGHRS, YFSETQ. V was trimmed by 0 bases and J by 7 bases, leaving 13 bases between them. Partial CDR3 DNA: TGCGCCAGCAGCTTGGGGACAGTTTCGGGTGAAAAA. This encodes CASSLGTVSGEK. In full, the CDR3 is CASSLGTVSGEKLFF.

About this clone: The read stops 3 residues short of the end of the CDR3; the missing end is completed from the germline J gene. The genes are TRBV5-1 and TRBJ2-2; 8 bases line up with TRBD2. From germline, CDR1 is SGHRS and CDR2 YFSETQ. V trimming: 1 base; J trimming: 6 bases; junction bases outside the gene matches: 17. The CDR3 sequence is 19 residues long. The part of the CDR3 DNA that was read is TGCGCCAGCAGCTTGCCCCAGTTCCCGGGACTAGTCTTCTCCGGGGAG. Translated: CASSLPQFPGLVFSGE. The whole CDR3 sequence is CASSLPQFPGLVFSGELFF.

Details on this clone: Read coverage stops 3 residues before the CDR3 terminus; the germline J gene supplies the remainder. The rearrangement links TRBV11-2 to TRBJ1-2; TRBD1 might be the D (5 bases). Deletions cut 4 bases from V and 4 bases from J, with 16 bases between. Germline lookup yields CDR1 SGHAT and CDR2 FQNNGV. There are 15 residues in the CDR3. The CDR3 DNA, read in part, is TGTGCCAGCAGCTCGGGAGTGGGACTGGGCTATGGC. This translates into CASSSGVGLGYG. The complete CDR3 reads CASSSGVGLGYGYTF.

Comment on this clone: The read is 3 residues too short to cover the CDR3 end, so that end is filled in from the germline J gene. V usage is TRBV28 and J usage is TRBJ2-5; tentatively, D is TRBD1 (5 bases). The CDR3 consists of 16 residues. Between the trimmed V and J ends, which lost 7 bases and 2 bases, there was a span of 20 bases. Germline CDR1 reads MDHEN; CDR2 reads SYDVKM. The covered CDR3 bases are TGTGCCAGCACAGCCATCGACAGCCTCAGTCAAGAGACC. Translated, it gives CASTAIDSLSQET. The full CDR3 sequence reads CASTAIDSLSQETQYF.

About this clone: The DNA ends 3 residues before the CDR3 does, and the rest of the CDR3 is filled in from the germline J gene. This chain links TRBV7-2 with TRBJ2-5; tentative D call: TRBD2 (6 bases). CDR3 length equals 17 residues. Looked up from germline, CDR1 is SGHTA and CDR2 is FQGNSA. The CDR3 DNA, read in part, is TGTGCAAGTCGCTTAGCGAAGAACCGGGACTTCAAAGAGACC. This encodes CASRLAKNRDFKET. In full, the CDR3 is CASRLAKNRDFKETQYF.

Comments on this clone: The DNA ends 3 residues before the CDR3 does, and the rest of the CDR3 is filled in from the germline J gene. J is TRBJ1-2 and V is TRBV5-6; 7 bases map to TRBD1. The CDR3 contains 15 residues. The J segment lost 4 bases and the V segment lost 2 bases, leaving 8 bases of the junction unmatched. The germline CDR1 and CDR2 sequences are SGHDT and YYEEEE. CDR3 DNA (partial): TGTGCCAGCAGCTTTGTTGAGGGGGCAATCTATGGC. Protein: CASSFVEGAIYG. The whole CDR3 is CASSFVEGAIYGYTF.

A note on this clone: The missing CDR3 end, 3 residues past where the read stops, is filled in from the germline J gene. The V gene is TRBV5-6, the J gene TRBJ1-3; D is unclear. V lost 0 bases to trimming and J lost 5 bases, with 6 bases between them. The germline V gene encodes CDR1 SGHDT and CDR2 YYEEEE. This CDR3 comprises 13 residues. The CDR3 sequence: CASSLEQRNTIYF. The sequenced CDR3 bases are TGTGCCAGCAGCTTGGAACAAAGAAACACC.

On this clone: The DNA ends 3 residues before the CDR3 does, and the rest of the CDR3 is filled in from the germline J gene. The rearrangement joins TRBV7-2 to TRBJ2-3, with 11 bases that match TRBD2. The CDR3 loop spans 15 amino acids. The J segment lost 2 bases and the V segment lost 8 bases, leaving 6 bases of the junction unmatched. Germline V lookup: CDR1 SGHTA, CDR2 FQGNSA. CDR3 residues: CASGDSGRATDTQYF. The DNA read from the CDR3 is TGTGCCAGCGGTGATAGCGGGAGGGCCACAGATACG.

With respect to this clone: The read is 3 residues too short to cover the CDR3 end, so that end is filled in from the germline J gene. The chain employs TRBV19 and TRBJ1-2; D unclear. Trimming cost V 3 bases and J 4 bases, with 12 bases left between them. The germline gives CDR1 LNHDA, CDR2 SQIVND (reference sequence). This CDR3 has 14 residues. CDR3 DNA (partial): TGTGCCAGTAGTATTTTGGCAGGAGGCTATGGC. This gives the protein CASSILAGGYG. The complete CDR3 reads CASSILAGGYGYTF.

About this clone itself: The CDR3 end is not reached by the read, which stops 3 residues before it; the germline J gene fills it in. The chain combines TRBV11-3 with TRBJ2-1; D unclear. Per germline, CDR1 SGHNT and CDR2 YENEEA. V was shortened by 1 base and J by 8 bases, with 9 bases between the two germline ends. The CDR3 has 13 amino acids. The CDR3 loop is CASSLGQYHEQFF. Partial CDR3 DNA: TGTGCCAGCAGCTTAGGGCAGTACCATGAG. Variable domain in full (rest from reference TRBV11-3 and TRBJ2-1): EAGVVQSPRYKIIEKKQPVAFWCNPISGHNTLYWYLQNLGQGPELLIRYENEEAVDDSQLPKDRFSAERLKGVDSTLKIQPAELGDSAVYLCASSLGQYHEQFFGPGTRLTVL.

Here the CDR3 reads CASSESPEDGNTIYF. The CDR3 DNA, read in part, is TGCGCCAGCAGTGAGTCGCCAGAAGATGGAAACACC. The rearrangement joins TRBV10-2 to TRBJ1-3; D remains unclear. The read ends 3 residues before the CDR3 terminus; that terminus is restored from the germline J gene. V gave up 0 bases and J gave up 3 bases, with 9 bases separating them. The CDR3 is 15 residues long. Germline loops: CDR1 WSHSY, CDR2 SAAADI.

The sequenced part of the CDR3 DNA is TGTGCCAGCAGTCGAACAGGGAGAGGGGAAGAAAAA. Its protein product is CASSRTGRGEEK. The CDR3 reads in full as CASSRTGRGEEKLFF. The rearrangement links TRBV7-9 to TRBJ1-4; D possibly corresponds to TRBD1 (6 bases). Coverage ceases 3 residues before the CDR3 finishes, and the germline J gene fills in the end. Germline V gene lookup returns CDR1 SEHNR and CDR2 FQNEAQ (reference sequence). V gave up 6 bases and J gave up 8 bases, with 19 bases separating them. The CDR3 contains 15 residues.

Points on this clone: The CDR3 end falls 3 residues outside the read, so it is completed with the germline J gene. This rearrangement joins TRBV30 to TRBJ1-5; D not resolved. The germline CDR1 and CDR2 sequences are GTSNPN and SVGIG (reference sequence). The CDR3 length is 12 residues. Trimming took off 1 base at V and 7 bases at J, with 8 bases between the two ends. Incomplete CDR3 DNA: TGTGCCTGGAGTGGCGGTATCCAGCCC. Translating gives CAWSGGIQP. The whole CDR3 sequence is CAWSGGIQPQHF.

As regards this clone: The read falls 3 residues short of the CDR3 end, and the missing part is taken from the germline J gene. This chain connects TRBV7-9 to TRBJ2-7; 9 nucleotides line up with TRBD1. V shed 4 bases, J shed 2 bases, and the junction held 3 bases outside the gene matches. In germline, CDR1 is SEHNR, CDR2 FQNEAQ (reference sequence). The CDR3 length is 14 residues. The CDR3 bases that were read are TGTGCCAGCAGCTCCCGGGACAGGGCCTACGAG. Translated: CASSSRDRAYE. The full-length CDR3 reads as CASSSRDRAYEQYF. The full variable domain, completed using reference TRBV7-9 and TRBJ2-7, is DTGVSQNPRHKITKRGQNVTFRCDPISEHNRLYWYRQTLGQGPEFLTYFQNEAQLEKSRLLSDRFSAERPKGSFSTLEIQRTEQGDSAMYLCASSSRDRAYEQYFGPGTRLTVT.

To note about this clone: The read stops 3 residues short of the end of the CDR3; the missing end is completed from the germline J gene. This chain connects TRBV6-1 to TRBJ2-1, with 9 positions matching TRBD2. The CDR3 extends over 14 amino acids. After removal of 4 bases from V and 7 bases from J, the junction contained 5 bases not matched to a gene. Germline CDR1 reads MNHNS; CDR2 reads SASEGT. CDR3: CASSGLAGPNEQFF. CDR3 DNA (partial): TGTGCCAGCAGTGGGCTAGCGGGACCTAATGAG.

Turning to this clone: The read ends 3 residues early relative to the CDR3; the germline J gene fills the gap. Other DNA sequences in the sample encode the same CDR3. The genes are TRBV5-6 and TRBJ2-1; D may be TRBD1 (5 bases). V shed 2 bases and J shed 1 base, with 7 bases lying between them. Germline CDR1 SGHDT, CDR2 YYEEEE. The CDR3 has 14 amino acids. The CDR3: CASSFQGSYNEQFF. The sequenced part of the CDR3 DNA is TGTGCCAGCAGCTTTCAGGGTTCCTACAATGAG.

Of note for this clone: The CDR3 goes on 3 residues after the read ends, and that part is filled in from the germline J gene. The chain combines TRBV5-1 with TRBJ2-1, with D unclear. Germline V gives CDR1 SGHRS, CDR2 YFSETQ. This CDR3 is 14 amino acids long. Trimming took 0 bases from V and 5 from J, leaving 9 bases between them. The sequenced CDR3 bases are TGCGCCAGCAGCTTGGTAGCCGGTAACAATGAG. Encoded protein: CASSLVAGNNE. The complete CDR3 sequence is CASSLVAGNNEQFF.

Points on this clone: With the read ending 3 residues before the CDR3 end, the germline J gene is used to fill in that end. This chain links TRBV19 with TRBJ1-6; D might be TRBD1 (5 bases). Per germline, CDR1 LNHDA and CDR2 SQIVND (reference sequence). Trimming stripped 2 bases from V and 2 bases from J, with 7 bases between. The CDR3 is made up of 15 amino acids. The CDR3 protein is CASSIQGPYNSPLHF. The sequenced CDR3 bases are TGTGCCAGTAGTATACAGGGTCCCTATAATTCACCC.

In regard to this clone: The read ends 3 residues early relative to the CDR3; the germline J gene fills the gap. V gene TRBV30 combines with J gene TRBJ1-2; D gene uncertain. CDR1 is GTSNPN, CDR2 SVGIG, per germline (reference sequence). The CDR3 consists of 12 residues. The CDR3 bases that were read are TGTGCCTGGAGTCAAGGGCTTGGAGGC. Its translation is CAWSQGLGG. The complete CDR3 reads CAWSQGLGGYTF.

Of note for this clone: The read falls 3 residues short of the CDR3 end, and the missing part is taken from the germline J gene. Other nucleotide sequences from this sample produce the same CDR3. The chain has TRBV20-1 and TRBJ1-1, with 7 positions matching TRBD1. The V segment lost 4 bases and the J segment 0 bases; nucleotides outside the gene matches: 14. CDR1 and CDR2 (germline): DFQATT, SNEGSKA (reference sequence). The CDR3 extends over 17 amino acids. The CDR3: CSATSTGKGFMNTEAFF. CDR3 bases read: TGCAGTGCTACTTCGACAGGGAAAGGCTTCATGAACACTGAA.

Notes on this clone: The CDR3 end is not reached by the read, which stops 3 residues before it; the germline J gene fills it in. This sequence joins TRBV2 and TRBJ1-2; D gene uncertain. The CDR3 covers 13 residues. From germline, CDR1 is SNHLY and CDR2 FYNNEI. The part of the CDR3 DNA that was read is TGTGCCAGCAGTATCTTAGGGCAAGAGGCC. Protein sequence: CASSILGQEA. The full CDR3 protein reads CASSILGQEAYTF.